The clone carrying this T cell receptor (beta chain) appeared once. Only in-frame clones appear in the TCRdb table, and some are missing; sequencing was by immunoSEQ multiplex PCR. This sample has nearly 80,000 clones, with around 94% found just once. The data stem from a study of T cell changes during pregnancy in multiple sclerosis. Germline-derived CDR1 and CDR2 are SGHRS and YFSETQ. The V end lost 4 bases, the J end lost 4 bases, and 14 bases lay between the germline ends. The CDR3 length is 14 residues. The sequencing used CD4+ T cells from peripheral blood mononuclear cells, collected before pregnancy. This chain uses TRBV5-1 with TRBJ1-1; TRBD1 is a possible D gene (5 bases). The TCR originated in a female donor with multiple sclerosis, enrolled in a pregnancy study. This chain's CDR3 is CASSLGSQGTEAFF. The CDR3 DNA is TGCGCCAGCAGCCTGGGGTCCCAGGGCACTGAAGCTTTCTTT.